These 32 T cell receptor beta chains were all obtained from the same sample, sequenced in a study of metastatic and nonmetastatic thyroid tumors. All patients were untreated before thyroid surgery. With MiXCR, TCRdb called clones anew from the PCR reads. Of about 15,000 clones listed, 25% to 35% are singletons. Sequenced: tumor tissue. These receptors were obtained from a female donor with papillary thyroid cancer or a benign thyroid nodule (not recorded which). Some clones in this sample may be carry-over from other donors' samples.

The chain joins TRBV4-1 to TRBJ2-2; no clear D. V lost 1 base and J 5 bases, leaving 2 bases between the germline ends. The CDR3 sequence is 12 residues long. Germline CDR1 and CDR2: MGHRA and YSYEKL. DNA for the CDR3: TGCGCCAGCAGCCAAGTAACCGGGGAGCTGTTTTTT. This codes for CASSQVTGELFF.

This rearrangement joins TRBV11-3 to TRBJ2-7; TRBD1 aligns across 7 bases. The germline gives CDR1 SGHNT, CDR2 YENEEA. This CDR3 is 15 amino acids long. Trimming at V came to 0 bases and at J to 3 bases, leaving 5 bases not matched to a gene. In DNA, the CDR3 is TGTGCCAGCAGCTTAGAAGGGACAGAGGGCTACGAGCAGTACTTC. Its translation: CASSLEGTEGYEQYF. Supplemented by reference TRBV11-3 and TRBJ2-7, the full variable domain reads EAGVVQSPRYKIIEKKQPVAFWCNPISGHNTLYWYLQNLGQGPELLIRYENEEAVDDSQLPKDRFSAERLKGVDSTLKIQPAELGDSAVYLCASSLEGTEGYEQYFGPGTRLTVT.

The genes are TRBV20-1 and TRBJ1-5; weak D call: TRBD1 (5 bases). CDR1 is DFQATT, CDR2 SNEGSKA, per germline (reference sequence). The CDR3 runs 16 residues. The germline V and J ends were trimmed by 5 bases and 0 bases, with 17 bases remaining between them. CDR3 bases: TGCAGTGCTGGGAGCTCATTGGGGGGTAGCAATCAGCCCCAGCATTTT. This translates into CSAGSSLGGSNQPQHF.

The chain joins TRBV24-1 to TRBJ2-3, with 7 bases aligning to TRBD2. The trim removed 4 bases at V and 2 bases at J, leaving 11 bases unmatched. Germline loops: CDR1 KGHDR, CDR2 SFDVKD. CDR3 length: 17 residues. The CDR3: CATSDPGLAETTDTQYF. CDR3 DNA: TGTGCCACCAGTGACCCCGGGCTAGCGGAGACCACAGATACGCAGTATTTT.

This clone was detected only a few times. The CDR3 here is CASRLQETQYF. Written as DNA, the CDR3 is TGTGCCAGCCGACTCCAAGAGACCCAGTACTTC. The gene calls are TRBV2 and TRBJ2-5, with D hard to call. The germline gives CDR1 SNHLY, CDR2 FYNNEI. V lost 8 bases, J lost 1 base, and 5 bases lay in between. The CDR3 has 11 amino acids. The full variable domain, rest sourced from reference TRBV2 and TRBJ2-5, is EPEVTQTPSHQVTQMGQEVILRCVPISNHLYFYWYRQILGQKVEFLVSFYNNEISEKSEIFDDQFSVERPDGSNFTLKIRSTKLEDSAMYFCASRLQETQYFGPGTRLLVL.

This clone was counted ten times or more. This rearrangement joins TRBV5-1 to TRBJ2-3; 8 bases match TRBD2. Germline V CDR1 and CDR2: SGHRS, YFSETQ. This CDR3 region has 15 residues. Losses at the gene ends were 3 bases for V and 6 bases for J; bases not matched to a gene: 9. The CDR3: CASSSLSGSIDTQYF. CDR3 nucleotides: TGCGCCAGCAGCTCGCTCAGCGGGAGTATTGATACGCAGTATTTT.

Many counts were recorded for this clone. The V gene is TRBV18, the J gene TRBJ2-5; D might be TRBD2 (6 bases). This CDR3 spans 13 amino acids. The ends were cut back, 8 bases at V and 5 bases at J, with 15 bases in the middle. CDR1 KGHSH and CDR2 LQKENI come from the germline V gene. CDR3 in DNA: TGTGCCAGCGGAACCCGGGGGAGCGAGACCCAGTACTTC. Protein sequence: CASGTRGSETQYF.

Sample share makes this clone medium-sized. The gene calls are TRBV7-2 and TRBJ1-2; 8 nucleotides agree with TRBD1. Trimming removed 8 bases from V and 1 base from J; junction bases left unmatched: 9. The CDR3 runs to 15 residues. The V gene's germline CDR1 is SGHTA and CDR2 FQGNSA. CDR3: CASGDQGAINYGYTF. CDR3 DNA sequence: TGTGCCAGCGGCGACCAGGGGGCTATTAACTATGGCTACACCTTC.

Remarks on this clone: One junction end does not reproduce the germline sequence, and a read error may be involved. V and J are TRBV10-3 and TRBJ2-2; D is possibly TRBD2 (6 bases). The germline V gene has CDR1 ENHRY and CDR2 SYGVKD. The CDR3 runs 15 residues. DNA of the CDR3: TGTGCCATCAAAAACGCGGGGATGTACACCTGGGAGCTGTTTTTT. It is translated as CAIKNAGMYTWELFF.

The sample holds many counts of this clone. V usage is TRBV7-3 and J usage is TRBJ2-5; 7 positions match TRBD1. This CDR3 contains 16 residues. V shed 5 bases, J shed 7 bases, and the junction held 16 bases outside the gene matches. Per the germline V gene, CDR1 is SGHTA and CDR2 is FQGTGA. CDR3 DNA sequence: TGTGCCAGCAGCCAACCCGGGACAGTCGAAATGCGGACCCAGTACTTC. Amino acids: CASSQPGTVEMRTQYF.

On this clone itself: The germline gene is not matched at one end of the junction; a read error may be the cause. The J gene is TRBJ1-1, the V gene TRBV20-1; 7 nucleotides line up with TRBD1. CDR3 length: 13 residues. CDR1 is DFQATT, CDR2 SNEGSKA, per germline (reference sequence). The DNA for the CDR3 is TGCAGTCCCCCAGGGGGGGGCAACACTGAAGCTTTATTT. As protein: CSPPGGGNTEALF.

This clone was detected many times. CDR3 DNA: TGTGCCAGCACTAGCGGGAATGGGGATGAGCAGTTCTTC. This sequence encodes CASTSGNGDEQFF. The rearrangement uses TRBV6-2 or TRBV6-3 and TRBJ2-1; 9 bases align to TRBD2. This CDR3 region has 13 residues. Germline V gene data show CDR1 as MNHEY and CDR2 as SVGEGT. V gave up 7 bases and J gave up 8 bases; unmatched junction bases: 6.

This clone was recorded at least ten times. Within the sample, other DNA sequences also encode this same CDR3. The rearrangement links TRBV28 to TRBJ2-1; 14 nucleotides align to TRBD2. The length of the CDR3 is 17 residues. CDR1 is MDHEN and CDR2 is SYDVKM in the germline V gene. J gave up 8 bases and V 7 bases, and 13 bases lay outside the gene matches. CDR3 amino acids: CASTGGGLAGEGDEQFF. CDR3 in DNA: TGTGCCAGCACTGGGGGGGGACTAGCGGGAGAGGGGGATGAGCAGTTCTTC.

This clone was recorded a few times. V usage is TRBV25-1 and J usage is TRBJ2-7; 13 nucleotides agree with TRBD2. Germline values: CDR1 MGHDK, CDR2 SYGVNS. The trim removed 3 bases at V and 3 bases at J, leaving 11 bases unmatched. The CDR3 is made up of 18 amino acids. CDR3 DNA: TGTGCCAGCAGTGACTGGGGACTAGCGGGACCTTCCCTCTACGAGCAGTACTTC. Encoded protein: CASSDWGLAGPSLYEQYF.

This clone was detected many times. Since a much larger clone is just one base distant, this may be a read error. V is TRBV12-3 or TRBV12-4 and J is TRBJ2-3; TRBD2 matches 9 bases. CDR3 size: 14 residues. The V segment lost 11 bases and the J segment 2 bases; nucleotides outside the gene matches: 8. This CDR3 reads CACTGTSITDTQYF. In DNA form, the CDR3 reads TGTGCCTGCACCGGGACTAGCATCACAGATACGCAGTATTTT.

This clone was observed a handful of times. The rearrangement joins TRBV2 to TRBJ1-5; D possibly corresponds to TRBD1 (5 bases). V lost 5 bases, J lost 10 bases, and 15 bases lay in between. The CDR3 extends over 13 amino acids. Germline-derived CDR1 and CDR2 are SNHLY and FYNNEI. The CDR3 DNA is TGTGCCAGCAGTAATAGGTGTGGACATCCCCAGCATTTT. Protein: CASSNRCGHPQHF. Together with reference TRBV2 and TRBJ1-5, the CDR3 gives the full variable domain: EPEVTQTPSHQVTQMGQEVILRCVPISNHLYFYWYRQILGQKVEFLVSFYNNEISEKSEIFDDQFSVERPDGSNFTLKIRSTKLEDSAMYFCASSNRCGHPQHFGDGTRLSIL.

The rearrangement uses TRBV15 and TRBJ2-3; 9 bases match TRBD1. Trimming took 1 base from V and 1 from J; bases not matched to a gene: 0. Germline V CDR1 and CDR2: LNHNV, YYDKDF (reference sequence). The CDR3 length is 15 residues. The CDR3 nucleotides read TGTGCCACCAGCAGAGGGACAGGGGGCACAGATACGCAGTATTTT. This encodes CATSRGTGGTDTQYF.

The rearrangement joins TRBV20-1 to TRBJ2-1, with D perhaps matching TRBD2 (5 bases). Deletions cut 8 bases from V and 7 bases from J, with 15 bases between. The CDR3 sequence is 12 residues long. Germline-derived CDR1 and CDR2 are DFQATT and SNEGSKA (reference sequence). The CDR3 loop reads CSWRLINNEQFF. CDR3 in DNA: TGCAGTTGGAGGCTGATAAATAATGAGCAGTTCTTC.

Of note for this clone: Given a much more abundant clone one base away, this may be a read error. The chain recombines TRBV6-5 with TRBJ2-1; possibly TRBD1 for D (6 bases). Germline CDR1 is MNHEY and CDR2 is SVGAGI. This CDR3 comprises 13 residues. The CDR3 spells CASSPGTPNGQFF. As DNA, the CDR3 is TGTGCCAGCAGCCCCGGGACACCTAATGGGCAGTTCTTC.

This clone has at least ten counts. The chain joins TRBV14 to TRBJ2-1, with a tentative D call TRBD2 (6 bases). Per germline, CDR1 SGHDN and CDR2 FVKESK. V shed 4 bases and J shed 4 bases, with 14 bases lying between them. The CDR3 sequence is 15 residues long. CDR3 sequence reads: CASSLPGVGYNEQFF. The CDR3 DNA reads as TGTGCCAGCAGCCTACCGGGGGTGGGATACAATGAGCAGTTCTTC.

This clone was recorded a few times. The chain has TRBV12-3 or TRBV12-4 and TRBJ1-5; a weak D match, TRBD1 (5 bases). Trimming removed 6 bases at V and 5 bases at J, with 17 bases between. The CDR3 is 15 amino acids. The CDR3 sequence is CASSRTGLYDQPQHF. The CDR3 DNA reads TGTGCCAGCAGCCGCACGGGACTTTATGATCAGCCCCAGCATTTT.

This clone occurred a few times. The junction differs from germline at one of its ends, possibly a read error. This sequence joins TRBV7-9 and TRBJ2-7; D remains ambiguous. Germline V gene sequence: CDR1 SEHNR, CDR2 FQNEAQ (reference sequence). This CDR3 has 12 residues. The CDR3: CASSPLSYDQYF. The DNA for the CDR3 is TGTGCCAGCAGCCCCCTCTCCTACGATCAGTACTTC.

This clone has at least ten counts. The genes are TRBV9 and TRBJ2-1; 9 nucleotides match TRBD2. This CDR3 contains 16 residues. Per the germline V gene, CDR1 is SGDLS and CDR2 is YYNGEE. V shed 0 bases, J shed 3 bases, and the junction held 4 bases outside the gene matches. In DNA form, the CDR3 reads TGTGCCAGCAGCGTAGGGAGTAGCGGGGGCTACAATGAGCAGTTCTTC. It specifies CASSVGSSGGYNEQFF.

This clone is medium-sized within its sample. The chain uses TRBV7-9 and TRBJ2-7; 8 positions match TRBD1. V trimming: 1 base; J trimming: 3 bases; junction bases outside the gene matches: 2. The germline CDR1 and CDR2 sequences are SEHNR and FQNEAQ (reference sequence). This CDR3 has 14 residues. This chain's CDR3 is CASSLGGQVYEQYF. The CDR3 DNA reads TGTGCCAGCAGCTTAGGGGGACAGGTCTACGAGCAGTACTTC.

This clone occurred many times. The genes are TRBV25-1 and TRBJ2-1; 7 nucleotides agree with TRBD2. V lost 1 base to trimming and J lost 6 bases; unmatched junction nucleotides: 0. Germline V gene sequence: CDR1 MGHDK, CDR2 SYGVNS. The CDR3 totals 13 residues. CDR3 coding DNA: TGTGCCAGCAGTGAATGGGAGGGCAATGAGCAGTTCTTC. It yields the protein CASSEWEGNEQFF.

This clone showed up many times. This chain uses TRBV7-2 with TRBJ1-3; no reliable D call. Trimming cost V 5 bases and J 0 bases, with 11 bases left between them. The CDR3 contains 15 residues. Germline V gene data show CDR1 as SGHTA and CDR2 as FQGNSA. The CDR3 DNA sequence: TGTGCCAGCAGCCCAAGGGAGGGCTCTGGAAACACCATATATTTT. Translating gives CASSPREGSGNTIYF.

This clone counts as medium-sized. The chain is built from TRBV20-1 and TRBJ2-5; unclear D gene. This CDR3 has 12 amino acids. V lost 3 bases and J 5 bases, leaving 10 bases between the germline ends. Germline CDR1 is DFQATT and CDR2 is SNEGSKA (reference sequence). The CDR3, as DNA: TGCAGTGCTAGTGAGGAAGGGGAGACCCAGTACTTC. It translates to CSASEEGETQYF.

This rearrangement joins TRBV20-1 to TRBJ1-6; D is perhaps TRBD1 (5 bases). Germline CDR1 and CDR2: DFQATT and SNEGSKA (reference sequence). Trimming removed 5 bases from V and 4 bases from J, with 12 bases in between. The CDR3 covers 14 residues. CDR3 bases: TGCAGTGCTGTTACAGGTGCTTATAATTCACCCCTCCACTTT. It yields the protein CSAVTGAYNSPLHF.

The gene calls are TRBV6-1 and TRBJ2-3, with D possibly matching TRBD2 (5 bases). The CDR3 loop spans 16 amino acids. Germline CDR1 MNHNS, CDR2 SASEGT. V was cut by 6 bases and J by 3 bases, with 19 bases left in between. The CDR3 sequence is CASRRWVSGLTDTQYF. CDR3 nucleotide sequence: TGTGCCAGCAGGAGGTGGGTATCGGGATTGACAGATACGCAGTATTTT.

This clone counts as medium-sized. V and J are TRBV5-6 and TRBJ2-1; 12 bases align to TRBD2. Germline V gives CDR1 SGHDT, CDR2 YYEEEE. V lost 5 bases and J lost 3; bases outside the gene matches: 3. CDR3 length: 15 residues. The CDR3 protein is CASSQTSGSYNEQFF. The CDR3 DNA is TGTGCCAGCAGTCAGACTAGCGGGAGCTACAATGAGCAGTTCTTC.

CDR3: CSVEESGRLSEQYF. CDR3 sequence (DNA): TGCAGCGTTGAAGAGAGTGGTAGGTTAAGCGAGCAGTACTTC. The V and J genes are TRBV29-1 and TRBJ2-7; the D is unclear. The CDR3 is made up of 14 amino acids. V lost 0 bases and J 6 bases, leaving 15 bases between the germline ends. CDR1 is SQVTM, CDR2 ANQGSEA, per germline.

The table lists this clone with a count of one. The rearrangement uses TRBV20-1 and TRBJ1-4, with TRBD1 identical over 9 bases. Per germline, CDR1 DFQATT and CDR2 SNEGSKA (reference sequence). The CDR3 contains 16 residues. V was clipped by 3 bases and J by 4 bases; unmatched bases: 9. The CDR3 here is CSARDPPGQGNEKLFF. CDR3 nucleotides: TGCAGTGCTAGGGACCCACCGGGACAGGGTAATGAAAAACTGTTTTTT.